The 20 T cell receptor beta chains given below trace back to one sample, sequenced in a study of vaccination and CD4 T cells after COVID-19. These receptors' antigens are unknown. Treatment denoted: roughly 11-day PBMC culture with coronavirus spike peptide pools or control peptides (ViraFEST assay). Cultured CD4+ T cells had their DNA profiled by the Oncomine TCR Beta short-read assay. TCRdb itself ran the PCR reads through MiXCR, one entry per CDR3 protein. This sample carries 13,000 or so distinct CDR3 sequences, 35% of them seen once, and the ten largest clones take 12%. The sample comprised CD4+ T cells from blood, cultured in vitro. These receptors were taken from a human donor who had recovered from COVID-19.

V and J are TRBV5-1 and TRBJ2-2, with 7 bases aligning to TRBD1. The CDR3 consists of 15 residues. After removal of 4 bases from V and 6 bases from J, the junction contained 9 bases not matched to a gene. Per the germline V gene, CDR1 is SGHRS and CDR2 is YFSETQ. The CDR3 loop is CASSQRSTGAGELFF. The CDR3 bases are TGCGCCAGCAGCCAGAGAAGTACAGGGGCCGGGGAGCTGTTTTTT.

This chain uses TRBV9 with TRBJ2-2; the D gene is possibly TRBD2 (6 bases). V lost 0 bases, J lost 6 bases, and 6 bases lay in between. CDR1 and CDR2 (germline): SGDLS, YYNGEE. The CDR3 is 13 amino acids. The DNA for the CDR3 is TGTGCCAGCAGCGTAGGGGGGGCCGGGGAGCTGTTTTTT. Translated: CASSVGGAGELFF.

The chain uses TRBV20-1 and TRBJ2-1; TRBD2 matches at 8 bases. From germline, CDR1 is DFQATT and CDR2 SNEGSKA (reference sequence). The trim removed 2 bases at V and 7 bases at J, leaving 16 bases unmatched. The CDR3 is 17 amino acids. For the CDR3, the DNA is TGCAGTGCTAGACCAAGAACTAGCGGTACTCTTGATAATGAGCAGTTCTTC. This encodes CSARPRTSGTLDNEQFF.

This clonotype has just a few counts. This chain links TRBV6-1 with TRBJ2-5, with 7 bases fitting TRBD2. V lost 7 bases and J lost 6; bases outside the gene matches: 5. Germline CDR1 MNHNS, CDR2 SASEGT. The CDR3 covers 12 residues. CDR3 DNA: TGTGCCAGCAAAGGGGAGGGGAAGACCCAGTACTTC. Translated: CASKGEGKTQYF.

This clonotype was recorded a few times. The chain recombines TRBV15 with TRBJ2-5, with D unclear. Per the germline V gene, CDR1 is LNHNV and CDR2 is YYDKDF (reference sequence). The V gene lost 4 bases and the J gene lost 0 bases, with 6 bases spanning the gap. This CDR3 spans 13 amino acids. The CDR3 region is CATSNVYQETQYF. As DNA, the CDR3 is TGTGCCACCAGCAATGTGTACCAAGAGACCCAGTACTTC.

This sequence joins TRBV10-3 and TRBJ2-6; D is possibly TRBD2 (5 bases). Per germline, CDR1 ENHRY and CDR2 SYGVKD. V gave up 4 bases and J gave up 0 bases, with 10 bases separating them. The CDR3 covers 16 residues. DNA for the CDR3: TGTGCCATCAGTGGGGTTCGGGGCTCTGGGGCCAACGTCCTGACTTTC. The encoded protein is CAISGVRGSGANVLTF.

The V and J genes are TRBV6-1 and TRBJ2-2; 8 nucleotides line up with TRBD1. Germline lookup yields CDR1 MNHNS and CDR2 SASEGT. This CDR3 has 16 amino acids. V shed 5 bases, J shed 7 bases, and the junction held 12 bases outside the gene matches. The CDR3 region is CASSPPRGPVGGELFF. In nucleotides, the CDR3 is TGTGCCAGCAGTCCCCCCAGGGGGCCGGTCGGCGGGGAGCTGTTTTTT.

V gene TRBV19 combines with J gene TRBJ1-2, with D unclear. V lost 3 bases and J 4 bases, leaving 15 bases between the germline ends. Germline V gives CDR1 LNHDA, CDR2 SQIVND (reference sequence). CDR3 size: 15 residues. The CDR3 is CASSIGSGSSYGYTF. As DNA, the CDR3 is TGTGCCAGTAGTATTGGTAGTGGCAGTTCCTATGGCTACACCTTC.

V gene TRBV20-1 combines with J gene TRBJ2-2; TRBD2 agrees at 14 bases. The length of the CDR3 is 16 residues. V was pared by 2 bases and J by 6 bases, with 5 bases of the junction left unmatched. Germline CDR1 reads DFQATT; CDR2 reads SNEGSKA (reference sequence). The CDR3 sequence is CSARKPGLAGAGELFF. CDR3 coding DNA: TGCAGTGCTAGAAAACCGGGACTAGCGGGAGCCGGGGAGCTGTTTTTT.

The chain combines TRBV28 with TRBJ1-2; D not certain. Germline V gene lookup returns CDR1 MDHEN and CDR2 SYDVKM. Trimming left V 8 bases short and J 0 bases short, with 19 bases between. This CDR3 is 16 amino acids long. This CDR3 is CASSTLRARPNYGYTF. The CDR3 coding sequence is TGTGCCAGCTCCACCCTGCGGGCACGGCCTAACTATGGCTACACCTTC.

The chain uses TRBV11-3 and TRBJ2-7, with 7 bases that match TRBD2. The J segment lost 5 bases and the V segment lost 1 base, leaving 5 bases of the junction unmatched. Germline lookup yields CDR1 SGHNT and CDR2 YENEEA. The length of the CDR3 is 14 residues. The CDR3 bases are TGTGCCAGCAGCTTAGGAGGCGGGAGAGACGAGCAGTACTTC. Translation gives CASSLGGGRDEQYF.

This clonotype appeared a few times. The genes are TRBV20-1 and TRBJ2-1; weak D call: TRBD1 (5 bases). V lost 5 bases and J lost 9, with 11 bases in between. The CDR3 spans 11 residues. Germline CDR1 DFQATT, CDR2 SNEGSKA (reference sequence). The CDR3 region is CSAPGAGEQFF. CDR3 DNA: TGCAGTGCTCCTGGGGCAGGTGAGCAGTTCTTC.

The chain is built from TRBV6-5 and TRBJ2-7; D is unclear. The CDR3 runs to 12 residues. V was trimmed by 1 base and J by 0 bases, leaving 1 base between them. The germline V gene encodes CDR1 MNHEY and CDR2 SVGAGI. CDR3 coding DNA: TGTGCCAGCAGTTACTTCTCCTACGAGCAGTACTTC. Translation: CASSYFSYEQYF.

The chain has TRBV5-6 and TRBJ2-1, with D perhaps matching TRBD1 (5 bases). Germline assignment: CDR1 SGHDT and CDR2 YYEEEE. Trimming pared 2 bases from V and 8 bases from J, leaving 11 bases between. This CDR3 has 13 residues. CDR3 sequence (DNA): TGTGCCAGCAGCTTCCTACCCAGGGATGAGCAGTTCTTC. It codes for CASSFLPRDEQFF. Looking up the rest from reference TRBV5-6 and TRBJ2-1 gives the full variable domain: DAGVTQSPTHLIKTRGQQVTLRCSPKSGHDTVSWYQQALGQGPQFIFQYYEEEERQRGNFPDRFSGHQFPNYSSELNVNALLLGDSALYLCASSFLPRDEQFFGPGTRLTVL.

The V and J genes are TRBV27 and TRBJ2-7; TRBD2 might be the D (6 bases). The CDR3 contains 11 residues. The ends were cut back, 8 bases at V and 5 bases at J, with 10 bases in the middle. Germline V lookup: CDR1 MNHEY, CDR2 SMNVEV (reference sequence). CDR3 coding DNA: TGTGCCAGCGGGAGGTCGAACGAGCAGTACTTC. Translation: CASGRSNEQYF.

This clonotype was seen a few times. The DNA of the CDR3 is TGCGCCACTCACCACAGCACAGATACGCAGTATTTT. Translation gives CATHHSTDTQYF. The rearrangement uses TRBV10-2 and TRBJ2-3; no clear D gene. CDR1 is WSHSY and CDR2 is SAAADI in the germline V gene. The CDR3 consists of 12 residues. V was clipped by 10 bases and J by 0 bases, with 8 bases between them.

This clonotype appeared a few times. The rearrangement joins TRBV20-1 to TRBJ2-7; perhaps D is TRBD1 or TRBD2 (5 bases each). Germline V gene lookup returns CDR1 DFQATT and CDR2 SNEGSKA (reference sequence). The CDR3 has 14 amino acids. Trimming removed 3 bases at V and 6 bases at J, with 18 bases between. The CDR3 nucleotides are TGCAGTGCTAGGTCGCAGGGAGATCTCGGCGAGCAGTACTTC. Its translation is CSARSQGDLGEQYF.

This clonotype was picked up a small number of times. The chain carries TRBV18 and TRBJ2-2; D perhaps matches TRBD1 (5 bases). Germline V gene sequence: CDR1 KGHSH, CDR2 LQKENI. This CDR3 is built from 15 residues. V lost 1 base, J lost 0 bases, and 6 bases lay in between. CDR3 sequence (DNA): TGTGCCAGCTCACCACGGGGCGCGAACACCGGGGAGCTGTTTTTT. Amino acids: CASSPRGANTGELFF.

V gene TRBV15 combines with J gene TRBJ2-7; D is unclear. V was trimmed by 0 bases and J by 6 bases, leaving 9 bases between them. Germline V gene lookup returns CDR1 LNHNV and CDR2 YYDKDF (reference sequence). This CDR3 is 13 amino acids long. The CDR3 coding sequence is TGTGCCACCAGCAGAGACATTGTACGCGAGCAGTACTTC. Its protein product is CATSRDIVREQYF. Full variable domain (remainder filled in from reference TRBV15 and TRBJ2-7): DAMVIQNPRYQVTQFGKPVTLSCSQTLNHNVMYWYQQKSSQAPKLLFHYYDKDFNNEADTPDNFQSRRPNTSFCFLDIRSPGLGDTAMYLCATSRDIVREQYFGPGTRLTVT.

This chain uses TRBV4-3 with TRBJ1-1, with D perhaps TRBD1 (6 bases). V shed 3 bases and J shed 8 bases, with 16 bases lying between them. This CDR3 has 14 residues. Per germline, CDR1 LGHNA and CDR2 YSLEER. CDR3 region: CASSQERGSEEAFF. The CDR3, as DNA: TGCGCCAGCAGCCAGGAAAGGGGGTCCGAAGAAGCTTTCTTT.